The T cell receptor (beta chain) described here comes from a study of cytomegalovirus exposure and HLA in healthy donors. General study findings and limits: A few of the chains that were CMV-associated were confirmed in vitro to be specific for CMV antigens. Among donors in an Asian-associated ancestry cluster, a later analysis reportedly found fewer N-insertions than the roughly 700-donor mean.

Turning to this clone: As yet, its antigen is unknown.

Researchers ran the PCR with 60 Vbeta and 13 Jbeta primers. The protocol was immunoSEQ multiplex PCR, while the TCRdb copy is restricted to in-frame clones and leaves out a portion. The table records about 120,000 clones, less than 85% of them present only once. The TCR sequence derives from a man under 40 in good health and CMV-seropositive. The material sequenced was PBMCs.

The CDR3: CASSPGTGTGSPLHF. Here the CDR3 DNA reads TGTGCCAGCAGCCCCGGGACAGGGACAGGTTCACCCCTCCACTTT. This rearrangement joins TRBV5-8 to TRBJ1-6, with 9 bases matching TRBD1. CDR1 SGHTS and CDR2 YDEGEE come from the germline V gene. V was clipped by 4 bases and J by 9 bases; unmatched bases: 8. The CDR3 length is 15 residues.